This T cell receptor (beta chain) was identified in a study of shared clonotypes between healthy human individuals. Study-level results: It was only blood that was sampled, and tissue repertoires likely differ.

V was clipped by 3 bases and J by 2 bases; unmatched bases: 22. The germline V gene encodes CDR1 SGHDN and CDR2 FVKESK. The CDR3 length is 20 residues. Worth noting for this clone: Its antigen is currently unknown.

Every subset's genomic DNA went evenly onto several immunoSEQ plates. Using immunoSEQ multiplex PCR, the repertoire was profiled, and TCRdb retains in-frame clones only, with some absent. The data show 550,000 to 800,000 clones, with 90% seen just once and 30% to 40% held by the top ten. The source material was memory CD8+ T cells from PBMCs. Subset: CD45RO+ cells pooled with CCR7-negative TemRA cells. V is TRBV14 and J is TRBJ2-7; 7 bases are a match to TRBD1. The source is a man aged 18 to 30 in good health. Some clones in this sample may be carry-over from other donors' samples. The chain's CDR3 is CASSHTENLRSDRIAYEQYF. DNA for the CDR3: TGTGCCAGCAGCCACACAGAAAACCTCCGCTCGGACAGGATAGCCTACGAGCAGTACTTC.